This TCR beta chain was recorded in a study of blood T cells in healthy people across ages. Study summary: Roughly one uniquely barcoded beta molecule per two T cells was captured.

The V and J ends lost 11 bases and 10 bases respectively, with 18 bases between them. Germline V gene sequence: CDR1 ENHRY, CDR2 SYGVKD. The CDR3 sequence is 13 residues long. Next came a second PCR, run for roughly 6 to 11 cycles, which used a sample-barcoded 5' primer along with a J-beta primer mix. Each sample yielded at least 3 million CDR3-containing paired-end reads. TCRdb independently ran MiXCR on the 5' RACE reads; one entry per CDR3 protein. Counted here are approximately 730,000 distinct CDR3 sequences, roughly 43% occurring once; the ten biggest clones make up less than 25%. Study findings and constraints: Long-lived donors carried more naive CD4+ cells and greater diversity than aged donors.

Of note for this clonotype: Its target is unknown.

Specimen: blood. The receptor was isolated from a woman aged 60 to 75 in good health. This chain connects TRBV10-3 to TRBJ1-6; D is unresolved. The DNA for the CDR3 is TGTGCCCATCAACGAGAAGGCGAATCACCCCTCCACTTT. The encoded protein is CAHQREGESPLHF.